This TCR beta chain was retrieved from a study of blood T cell repertoires in COVID-19 (TCRdb year 2020). In the study overall: The collaborator samples originated in the United States, Italy and Spain and spanned the acute and convalescent phases of COVID-19. The prospective study material was composed of cDNA or gDNA derived from T cells, B-cell-depleted T cells, or PBMCs. Deeply sampled blood TCRbeta repertoires from subjects exposed to, actively infected with, or recovered from COVID-19 were included in the dataset. The repertoires were released in a freely available public database intended as a resource for research on the immune response to SARS-CoV-2. Samples came from the ongoing ImmuneRACE study (first 160 participants) plus 1,254 subjects from 6 global collaborators. The sample metadata nearly always contained a de-identified subject ID, COVID-19 status, age in years and sex. Where available, HLA class I and class II types were obtained from metadata supplied by the sample provider rather than from assay-based typing.

Collaborating institutions collected whole blood in K2EDTA tubes following their own protocols. For TCRbeta analysis, collaborator samples were shipped as frozen whole blood, as isolated PBMCs, or as DNA extracted from either sample type. From cysteine to phenylalanine, the CDR3 is 14 amino acids long. Only the CDR3 DNA is retained, 42 bases long and in frame from the first base. Based on the germline V gene, the CDR1 and CDR2 sequences are SGHTA and FQGNSA. The V end gives up 5 bases and the J end 9 bases, leaving 5 bases in the junction not matched to a gene. TCRbeta CDR3 regions were amplified from genomic DNA by means of the immunoSEQ Assay, a bias-controlled multiplex PCR. Per the authors' processing: The number of nucleated cells in each sample was estimated from the amplification of reference gene primers within the assay. To quantify the absolute abundance of each unique TCRbeta CDR3 rearrangement, sequence reads were collapsed and filtered. For each sample, productive Simpson clonality was calculated as the square root of Simpson's diversity index over productive rearrangements. What TCRdb holds here is the immuneACCESS table cut down to in-frame rearrangements. Part of the clones is not present; checked against another copy, under half of the missing clones reflect an unresolved V gene, and the others are unexplained. V, J and clone size were drawn from that table, and D and trimming were deduced from the DNA. The table for this sample lists roughly 180,000 clones; roughly 90% of them were counted only once. The ten top clones hold roughly 20% of the sample.

Results and caveats for the whole study, not just this receptor: Clinical and demographic metadata were provided uncurated, with the amount varying by source and participant.

Concerning this clone itself: What antigen it recognizes has not been identified. No clone much larger than this one lies a single base away; base qualities are absent.

Sequencing was carried out using peripheral blood. The rearranged chain carries TRBV7-2 and TRBJ1-6; 9 bases in the middle match TRBD1. The source of this sequence is a man between 65 and 85 years old with active or convalescent COVID-19. DNA sequence: TGTGCCAGCAGCCCCCGACAGGGGGGTTCACCCCTCCACTTT. It is translated as CASSPRQGGSPLHF.